This TCR beta chain was sequenced during a study of CD8 T cells in ankylosing spondylitis. Germline V gives CDR1 DFQATT, CDR2 SNEGSKA (reference sequence). V was pared by 1 base and J by 0 bases, with 7 bases between. The CDR3 covers 14 residues. One entry per CDR3 protein results from TCRdb running MiXCR on the 5' RACE reads. The repertoire holds 250,000 to 400,000 distinct CDR3 sequences, with around 10% as singletons. Study-wide results and limits: A motif of under 10 highly homologous TCR beta variants was seen as apparently characteristic of ankylosing spondylitis blood. Disease-linked clones had a CD8+ phenotype and relatively low frequency in peripheral blood. Disease-associated clones were reportedly significantly overrepresented in matched ankylosing spondylitis synovial fluid.

This clonotype was detected a few times. Its cognate antigen is unknown. Sample: blood, either unsorted or a sorted T cell fraction (not recorded which). The chain joins TRBV20-1 to TRBJ1-3; D is unclear. This TCR came from a female donor with ankylosing spondylitis or in good health (not recorded which). Here the CDR3 reads CSARGGNSGNTIYF. The CDR3 nucleotides read TGCAGTGCTAGAGGGGGTAACTCTGGAAACACCATATATTTT.